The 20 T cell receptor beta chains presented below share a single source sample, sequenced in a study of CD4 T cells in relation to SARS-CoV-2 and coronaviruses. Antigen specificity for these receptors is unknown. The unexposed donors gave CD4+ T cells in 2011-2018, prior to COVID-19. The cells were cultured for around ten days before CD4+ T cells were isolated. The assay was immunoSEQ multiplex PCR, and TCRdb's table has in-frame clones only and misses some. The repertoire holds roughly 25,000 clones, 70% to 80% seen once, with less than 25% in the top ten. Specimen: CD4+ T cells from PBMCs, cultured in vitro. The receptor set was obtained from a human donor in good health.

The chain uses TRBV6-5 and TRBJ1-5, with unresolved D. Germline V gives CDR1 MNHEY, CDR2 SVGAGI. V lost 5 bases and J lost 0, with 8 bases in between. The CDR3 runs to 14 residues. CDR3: CASSTGPSNQPQHF. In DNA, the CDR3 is TGTGCCAGCAGTACTGGGCCTAGCAATCAGCCCCAGCATTTT.

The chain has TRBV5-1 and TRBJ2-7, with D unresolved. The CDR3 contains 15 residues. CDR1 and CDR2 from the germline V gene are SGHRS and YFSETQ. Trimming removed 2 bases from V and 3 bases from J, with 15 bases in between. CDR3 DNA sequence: TGCGCCAGCAGCTTATCGGGCTCTCAAATCTACGAGCAGTACTTC. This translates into CASSLSGSQIYEQYF.

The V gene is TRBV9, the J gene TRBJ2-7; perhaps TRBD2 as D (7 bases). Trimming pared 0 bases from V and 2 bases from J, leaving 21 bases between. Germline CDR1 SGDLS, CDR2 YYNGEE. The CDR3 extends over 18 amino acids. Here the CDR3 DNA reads TGTGCCAGCAGCGTAGCTCCCTCGGGGGGCGGGACTACCTACGAGCAGTACTTC. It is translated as CASSVAPSGGGTTYEQYF.

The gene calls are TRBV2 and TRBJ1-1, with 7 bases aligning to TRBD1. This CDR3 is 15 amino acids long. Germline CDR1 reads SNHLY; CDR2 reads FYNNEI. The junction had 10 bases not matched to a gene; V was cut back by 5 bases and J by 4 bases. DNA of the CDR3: TGTGCCAGCAGTCCCCAGGGGGAGTCGGGCACTGAAGCTTTCTTT. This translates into CASSPQGESGTEAFF.

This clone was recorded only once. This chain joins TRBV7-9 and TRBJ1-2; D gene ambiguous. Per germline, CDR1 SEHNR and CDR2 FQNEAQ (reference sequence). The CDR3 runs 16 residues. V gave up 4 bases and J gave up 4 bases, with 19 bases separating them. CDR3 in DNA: TGTGCCAGCAGCTCAACGACCTACAGCGCAGTCTATGGCTACACCTTC. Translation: CASSSTTYSAVYGYTF.

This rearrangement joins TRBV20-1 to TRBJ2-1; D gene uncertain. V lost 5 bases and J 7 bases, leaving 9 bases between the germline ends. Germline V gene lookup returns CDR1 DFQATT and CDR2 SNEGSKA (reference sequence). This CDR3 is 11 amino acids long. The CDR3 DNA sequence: TGCAGTGCTCTCCGGCAGAATGAGCAGTTCTTC. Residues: CSALRQNEQFF.

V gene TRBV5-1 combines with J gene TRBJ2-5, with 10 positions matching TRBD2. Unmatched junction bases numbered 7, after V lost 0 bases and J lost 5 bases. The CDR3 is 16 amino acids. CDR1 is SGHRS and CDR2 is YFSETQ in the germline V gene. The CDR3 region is CASSLDRLAGEETQYF. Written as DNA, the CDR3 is TGCGCCAGCAGCTTGGACAGGCTAGCGGGGGAGGAGACCCAGTACTTC.

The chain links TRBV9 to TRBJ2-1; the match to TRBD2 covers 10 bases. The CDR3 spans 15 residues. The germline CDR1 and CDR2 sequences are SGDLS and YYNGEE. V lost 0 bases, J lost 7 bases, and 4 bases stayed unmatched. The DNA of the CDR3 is TGTGCCAGCAGCGTAGGAGCGGGGGGGCTAAATGAGCAGTTCTTC. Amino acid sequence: CASSVGAGGLNEQFF.

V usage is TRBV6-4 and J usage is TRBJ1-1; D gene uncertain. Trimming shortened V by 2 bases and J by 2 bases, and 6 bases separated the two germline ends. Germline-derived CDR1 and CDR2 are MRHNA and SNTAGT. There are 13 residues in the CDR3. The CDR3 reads CASSDELNTEAFF. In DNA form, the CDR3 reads TGTGCCAGCAGTGACGAGCTCAACACTGAAGCTTTCTTT.

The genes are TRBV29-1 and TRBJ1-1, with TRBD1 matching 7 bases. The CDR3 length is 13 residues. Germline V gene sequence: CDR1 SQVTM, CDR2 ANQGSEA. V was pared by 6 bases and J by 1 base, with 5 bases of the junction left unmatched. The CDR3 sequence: CSVLTGQNTEAFF. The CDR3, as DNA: TGCAGCGTCCTGACAGGGCAGAACACTGAAGCTTTCTTT.

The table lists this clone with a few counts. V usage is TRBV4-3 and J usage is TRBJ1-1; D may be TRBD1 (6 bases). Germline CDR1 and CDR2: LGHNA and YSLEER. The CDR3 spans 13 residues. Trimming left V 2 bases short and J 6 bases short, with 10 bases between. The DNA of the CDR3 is TGCGCCAGCAGCCAACTACAGGGTTCTGAAGCTTTCTTT. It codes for CASSQLQGSEAFF.

In nucleotides, the CDR3 is TGCGCCAGCAGCCACTACTCCGGACGGAAGTCCTACGAGCAGTACTTC. The encoded protein is CASSHYSGRKSYEQYF. V is TRBV4-1 and J is TRBJ2-7; no reliable D call. Between the trimmed V and J ends, which lost 3 bases and 1 base, there was a span of 16 bases. Per germline, CDR1 MGHRA and CDR2 YSYEKL. This CDR3 comprises 16 residues.

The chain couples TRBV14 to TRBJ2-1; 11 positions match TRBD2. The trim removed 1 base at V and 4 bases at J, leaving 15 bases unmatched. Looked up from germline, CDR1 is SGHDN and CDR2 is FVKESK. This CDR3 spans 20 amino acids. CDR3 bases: TGTGCCAGCAGCCAAGGGGTCACGTATAGCGGGGGGGCCTGGTACAATGAGCAGTTCTTC. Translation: CASSQGVTYSGGAWYNEQFF.

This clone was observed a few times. CDR3 coding DNA: TGTGCCAGCAGCCCCAAGCGGCGGATCTCCTACAATGAGCAGTTCTTC. It is translated as CASSPKRRISYNEQFF. This chain connects TRBV7-9 to TRBJ2-1; weak D call: TRBD2 (5 bases). The V end was cut by 5 bases, the J end by 0 bases, with 14 bases between. The CDR3 runs to 16 residues. CDR1 and CDR2 from the germline V gene are SEHNR and FQNEAQ (reference sequence).

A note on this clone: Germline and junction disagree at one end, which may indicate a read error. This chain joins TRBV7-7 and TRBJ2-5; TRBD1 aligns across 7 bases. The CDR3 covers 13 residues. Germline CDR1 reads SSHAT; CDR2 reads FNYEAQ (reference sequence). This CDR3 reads CASSRGIQETQYF. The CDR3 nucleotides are TGTGCTAGCAGCAGGGGGATACAAGAGACCCAGTACTTC. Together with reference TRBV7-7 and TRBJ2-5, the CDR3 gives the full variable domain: GAGVSQSPRYKVTKRGQDVTLRCDPISSHATLYWYQQALGQGPEFLTYFNYEAQPDKSGLPSDRFSAERPEGSISTLTIQRTEQRDSAMYRCASSRGIQETQYFGPGTRLLVL.

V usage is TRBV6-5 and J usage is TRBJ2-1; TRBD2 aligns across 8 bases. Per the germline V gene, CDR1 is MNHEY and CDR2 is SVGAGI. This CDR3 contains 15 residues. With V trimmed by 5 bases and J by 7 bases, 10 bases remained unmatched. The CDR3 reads CASSPRRSGSNEQFF. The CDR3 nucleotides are TGTGCCAGCAGTCCCAGGAGAAGCGGGAGTAATGAGCAGTTCTTC.

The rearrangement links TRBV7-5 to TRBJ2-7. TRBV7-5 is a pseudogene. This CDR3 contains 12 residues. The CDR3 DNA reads TGTGCCAGAAGCTTAGTAGGCTACGAGCAGTACTTC. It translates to CARSLVGYEQYF.

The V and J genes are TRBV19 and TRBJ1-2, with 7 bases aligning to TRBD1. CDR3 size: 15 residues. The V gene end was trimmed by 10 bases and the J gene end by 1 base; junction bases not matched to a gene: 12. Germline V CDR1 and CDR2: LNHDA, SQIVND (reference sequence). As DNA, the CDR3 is TGTGCCACCAGTTCACTTGACAGGGATAACTATGGCTACACCTTC. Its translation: CATSSLDRDNYGYTF.

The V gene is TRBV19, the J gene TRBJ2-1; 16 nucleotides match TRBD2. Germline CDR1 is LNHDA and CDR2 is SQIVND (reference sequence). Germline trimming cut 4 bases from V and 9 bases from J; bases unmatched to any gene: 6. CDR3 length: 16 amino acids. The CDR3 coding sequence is TGTGCCAGTAGTAAGCCGGGACTAGCGGGAGGGTTTGAGCAGTTCTTC. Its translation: CASSKPGLAGGFEQFF.

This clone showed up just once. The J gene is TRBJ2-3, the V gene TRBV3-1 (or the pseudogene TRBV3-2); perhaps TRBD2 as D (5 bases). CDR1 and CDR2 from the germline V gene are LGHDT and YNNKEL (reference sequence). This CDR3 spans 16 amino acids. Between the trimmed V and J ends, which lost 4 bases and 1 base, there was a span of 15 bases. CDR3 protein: CASSPLGVARTDTQYF. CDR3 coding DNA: TGTGCCAGCAGCCCTTTAGGAGTAGCGCGCACAGATACGCAGTATTTT.